The 4 T cell receptor beta chains in this list originate from one sample, sequenced in a study of blood T cell repertoires in COVID-19. Profiled with immunoSEQ multiplex PCR; TCRdb holds only in-frame clones, not every one. Of over 400,000 clones listed, approximately 86% are singletons. The sequencing sample was made of PBMCs or T cells enriched from blood (not recorded which). All receptors come from a woman aged 60 to 75 who had recovered from COVID-19.

The V and J genes are TRBV5-8 and TRBJ1-1; no clear D. CDR3 length: 11 amino acids. Germline V gene lookup returns CDR1 SGHTS and CDR2 YDEGEE. V lost 3 bases to trimming and J lost 10 bases, with 10 bases between them. The CDR3 DNA reads as TGTGCCAGCAGCTACCCCTCCAGAGCTTTCTTT. Translating it yields CASSYPSRAFF.

The chain joins TRBV19 to TRBJ1-6, with unresolved D. This CDR3 has 14 residues. The V and J ends lost 5 bases and 10 bases respectively, with 15 bases between them. Germline assignment: CDR1 LNHDA and CDR2 SQIVND (reference sequence). CDR3 amino acids: CASSARGLGSPLHF. As DNA, the CDR3 is TGTGCCAGTAGTGCGCGCGGATTAGGATCACCCCTCCACTTT.

V and J are TRBV2 and TRBJ1-2; perhaps TRBD1 as D (6 bases). Between the trimmed V and J ends, which lost 4 bases and 4 bases, there was a span of 13 bases. CDR3 length equals 14 residues. Germline V gives CDR1 SNHLY, CDR2 FYNNEI. CDR3 nucleotide sequence: TGTGCCAGCAGTGTCGAAAGGGGGGGCTATGGCTACACCTTC. It is translated as CASSVERGGYGYTF.

In DNA, the CDR3 is TGTGCCACCAGTGTGGGTAGGGGGTCACCCCTCCACTTT. Amino acids: CATSVGRGSPLHF. The chain has TRBV24-1 and TRBJ1-6, with D perhaps matching TRBD1 (6 bases). CDR3 size: 13 residues. Germline CDR1 KGHDR, CDR2 SFDVKD. The ends were cut back, 5 bases at V and 10 bases at J, with 11 bases in the middle.